This section outlines one TCR beta chain sequence together with its context. The sample is drawn from a study of regulatory T cells in long-lasting Graves disease. Across the study: Newly diagnosed Graves' patients took antithyroid drugs under 3 months.

The CDR3 loop spans 13 amino acids. Trimming left V 0 bases short and J 1 base short, with 6 bases between. Germline CDR1 SQVTM, CDR2 ANQGSEA. The sample's time point: newly diagnosed GD, antithyroid drugs for less than 3 months. With RNA extracted from PBMCs as input, the TCR library was made. For TCR beta, libraries came from iRepertoire HTBI primers and Arm-PCR of CDR3 regions. In the authors' methods: Identified segments across samples numbered approximately 60 TRBV and roughly 15 TRBJ. Using its own MiXCR run on the multiplex PCR reads, TCRdb lists one record per CDR3 protein. The V and J calls follow TCRdb's processing rather than the paper's. The sample consists of roughly 500,000 distinct CDR3 sequences, roughly 12% of them appearing once. These sequences were also reported in another study, on T cells in Graves' hyperthyroidism and ophthalmopathy.

This receptor was identified in a young man with Graves disease. The rearrangement joins TRBV29-1 to TRBJ2-5; no clear D. Sequencing used peripheral blood mononuclear cells (PBMCs), obtained at new diagnosis, from a patient treated with antithyroid drugs. The CDR3 DNA sequence: TGCAGCGTTGAAGATCACAGCCAAGAGACCCAGTACTTC. Its protein product is CSVEDHSQETQYF. Supplemented by reference TRBV29-1 and TRBJ2-5, the full variable domain reads SAVISQKPSRDICQRGTSLTIQCQVDSQVTMMFWYRQQPGQSLTLIATANQGSEATYESGFVIDKFPISRPNLTFSTLTVSNMSPEDSSIYLCSVEDHSQETQYFGPGTRLLVL.